The source of this T cell receptor beta chain is a study of Ad26.COV2.S vaccination and SARS-CoV-2 variants. This CDR3 has 14 residues. Germline CDR1 reads SGHDN; CDR2 reads FVKESK. Trimming took 3 bases from V and 3 from J; bases not matched to a gene: 2. TCRdb keeps only in-frame clones here, not all; method: immunoSEQ multiplex PCR. The sample includes about 350,000 clones, around 87% seen only once; the top ten take around 3.6%. Treatment indicated: about 20 received Ad26.COV2.S at low or high dose, single or two shots; 5 received placebo; per-sample allocation not given. Sampling took place 63 days after the first vaccine or placebo injection.

This specimen was peripheral blood, taken in a trial of Ad26.COV2.S vaccine versus placebo. This TCR derives from a person aged 18-60 years who received the Ad26.COV2.S COVID-19 vaccine or a placebo. V gene TRBV14 combines with J gene TRBJ2-7, with 10 positions matching TRBD1. The CDR3 here is CASSQGQGFYEQYF. The CDR3 DNA is TGTGCCAGCAGCCAGGGACAGGGGTTCTACGAGCAGTACTTC.